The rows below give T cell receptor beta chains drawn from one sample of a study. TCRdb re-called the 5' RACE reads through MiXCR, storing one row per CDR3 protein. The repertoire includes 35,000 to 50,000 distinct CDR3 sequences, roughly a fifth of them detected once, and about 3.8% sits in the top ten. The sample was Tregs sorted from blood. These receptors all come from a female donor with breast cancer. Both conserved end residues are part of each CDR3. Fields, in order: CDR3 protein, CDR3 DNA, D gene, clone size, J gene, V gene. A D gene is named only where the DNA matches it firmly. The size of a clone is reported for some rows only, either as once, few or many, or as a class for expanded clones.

CDR3aa: CSAPNRDDTQYF
CDR3nt: TGCAGTGCACCGAACAGGGACGATACGCAGTATTTT
d_gene: -
abundance: many
j_gene: TRBJ2-3
v_gene: TRBV20-1

CDR3aa: CASSYGQGQETQYF
CDR3nt: TGTGCCAGCAGCTACGGACAGGGGCAAGAGACCCAGTACTTC
d_gene: TRBD1
abundance: many
j_gene: TRBJ2-5
v_gene: TRBV5-4

CDR3aa: CASSLRTPLDEQYF
CDR3nt: TGTGCCAGCAGCTTACGGACTCCCTTGGACGAGCAGTACTTC
d_gene: -
abundance: -
j_gene: TRBJ2-7
v_gene: TRBV7-3

CDR3aa: CASSFGARYEQYF
CDR3nt: TGTGCCAGCAGTTTTGGTGCCAGATACGAGCAGTACTTC
d_gene: -
abundance: -
j_gene: TRBJ2-7
v_gene: TRBV12-3/TRBV12-4

CDR3aa: CASSEAGAGAYEQYF
CDR3nt: TGTGCCAGCAGTGAAGCGGGAGCGGGTGCCTACGAGCAGTACTTC
d_gene: -
abundance: few
j_gene: TRBJ2-7
v_gene: TRBV6-1

CDR3aa: CASSAGGGAHYEQYF
CDR3nt: TGTGCCAGCAGCGCAGGGGGAGGAGCTCACTACGAGCAGTACTTC
d_gene: -
abundance: many
j_gene: TRBJ2-7
v_gene: TRBV9

CDR3aa: CASSQIAGGAYEQYF
CDR3nt: TGCGCCAGCAGCCAAATAGCGGGAGGTGCCTACGAGCAGTACTTC
d_gene: TRBD2
abundance: few
j_gene: TRBJ2-7
v_gene: TRBV4-1

CDR3aa: CASSETENTGELFF
CDR3nt: TGTGCCAGCAGTGAGACAGAGAACACCGGGGAGCTGTTTTTT
d_gene: -
abundance: few
j_gene: TRBJ2-2
v_gene: TRBV2

CDR3aa: CASSQVRDPLRETQYF
CDR3nt: TGCGCCAGCAGCCAAGTCCGGGACCCCCTACGAGAGACCCAGTACTTC
d_gene: -
abundance: -
j_gene: TRBJ2-5
v_gene: TRBV4-1

CDR3aa: CASSPQGGSNTEAFF
CDR3nt: TGTGCCAGCAGCCCTCAGGGGGGATCAAACACTGAAGCTTTCTTT
d_gene: TRBD1
abundance: few
j_gene: TRBJ1-1
v_gene: TRBV13

CDR3aa: CAWSGGYEQYF
CDR3nt: TGTGCCTGGAGTGGGGGGTACGAGCAGTACTTC
d_gene: -
abundance: few
j_gene: TRBJ2-7
v_gene: TRBV30

CDR3aa: CTSSRSLGGSNEQYF
CDR3nt: TGTACCAGCAGCCGCTCACTGGGCGGGAGCAACGAGCAGTACTTC
d_gene: TRBD2
abundance: -
j_gene: TRBJ2-7
v_gene: TRBV4-2

CDR3aa: CASSELSSYNEQFF
CDR3nt: TGTGCCAGCAGTGAGCTGAGCTCCTACAATGAGCAGTTCTTC
d_gene: -
abundance: many
j_gene: TRBJ2-1
v_gene: TRBV2

CDR3aa: CASRAEENTEAFF
CDR3nt: TGTGCCAGCAGGGCCGAGGAGAACACTGAAGCTTTCTTT
d_gene: -
abundance: -
j_gene: TRBJ1-1
v_gene: TRBV3-1

CDR3aa: CASSRYSGELFF
CDR3nt: TGTGCCAGCAGTCGGTATTCCGGGGAGCTGTTTTTT
d_gene: -
abundance: -
j_gene: TRBJ2-2
v_gene: TRBV6-6

CDR3aa: CAGTRDNTDTQYF
CDR3nt: TGTGCCGGCACCCGGGACAACACAGATACGCAGTATTTT
d_gene: -
abundance: once
j_gene: TRBJ2-3
v_gene: TRBV19

CDR3aa: CASSPVFLRTAYEQYF
CDR3nt: TGTGCCAGCAGCCCTGTGTTTCTCCGGACGGCCTACGAGCAGTACTTC
d_gene: -
abundance: -
j_gene: TRBJ2-7
v_gene: TRBV11-2

CDR3aa: CASSGRDSAYNEQFF
CDR3nt: TGTGCCAGCAGCGGACGGGACTCAGCCTACAATGAGCAGTTCTTC
d_gene: -
abundance: medium-sized
j_gene: TRBJ2-1
v_gene: TRBV6-5

CDR3aa: CASSVAGQWCEQYF
CDR3nt: TGCGCCAGCAGCGTTGCGGGACAGTGGTGCGAGCAGTACTTC
d_gene: -
abundance: -
j_gene: TRBJ2-7
v_gene: TRBV5-1

CDR3aa: CANSLGWDTSNQPQHF
CDR3nt: TGTGCCAACAGTTTAGGGTGGGACACTAGCAATCAGCCCCAGCATTTT
d_gene: -
abundance: -
j_gene: TRBJ1-5
v_gene: TRBV12-3/TRBV12-4

CDR3aa: CATSDLPEVAASSYEQYF
CDR3nt: TGTGCCACCAGTGATTTGCCAGAGGTAGCGGCAAGCTCCTACGAGCAGTACTTC
d_gene: -
abundance: -
j_gene: TRBJ2-7
v_gene: TRBV24-1

CDR3aa: CASSYLLEVGEKLFF
CDR3nt: TGTGCCAGCAGTTACCTTTTGGAAGTAGGAGAAAAACTGTTTTTT
d_gene: -
abundance: many
j_gene: TRBJ1-4
v_gene: TRBV6-5

CDR3aa: CASNDLNNEQFF
CDR3nt: TGTGCCAGCAACGACCTAAACAATGAGCAGTTCTTC
d_gene: -
abundance: many
j_gene: TRBJ2-1
v_gene: TRBV27

CDR3aa: CASSFGESNEQFF
CDR3nt: TGTGCCAGCAGCTTTGGCGAGAGCAATGAGCAGTTCTTC
d_gene: -
abundance: once
j_gene: TRBJ2-1
v_gene: TRBV7-3

CDR3aa: CASSPWLDTEAFF
CDR3nt: TGTGCCAGCAGCCCCTGGTTGGACACTGAAGCTTTCTTT
d_gene: -
abundance: -
j_gene: TRBJ1-1
v_gene: TRBV13

CDR3aa: CASSQEDRSYEQYF
CDR3nt: TGCGCCAGCAGCCAAGAAGACCGGTCCTACGAGCAGTACTTC
d_gene: -
abundance: few
j_gene: TRBJ2-7
v_gene: TRBV4-1

CDR3aa: CSAVEFPNRQGEREQYF
CDR3nt: TGCAGTGCAGTGGAATTTCCGAACAGACAGGGGGAACGCGAGCAGTACTTC
d_gene: TRBD1
abundance: -
j_gene: TRBJ2-7
v_gene: TRBV20-1

CDR3aa: CASSPIQGNAEAFF
CDR3nt: TGCGCCAGCAGCCCCATACAGGGGAACGCTGAAGCTTTCTTT
d_gene: TRBD1
abundance: -
j_gene: TRBJ1-1
v_gene: TRBV5-1

CDR3aa: CASSPTTGVETQYF
CDR3nt: TGCGCCAGCAGCCCTACCACAGGGGTCGAGACCCAGTACTTC
d_gene: TRBD1
abundance: -
j_gene: TRBJ2-5
v_gene: TRBV5-1

CDR3aa: CASSYRILTENNADTQYF
CDR3nt: TGTGCCAGCAGTTACCGCATACTTACAGAAAATAATGCAGATACGCAGTATTTT
d_gene: -
abundance: few
j_gene: TRBJ2-3
v_gene: TRBV6-2/TRBV6-3

CDR3aa: CSARVQNSDTQYF
CDR3nt: TGCAGTGCTAGAGTGCAGAACTCAGATACGCAGTATTTT
d_gene: -
abundance: few
j_gene: TRBJ2-3
v_gene: TRBV20-1

CDR3aa: CASSRGDSHGNTIYF
CDR3nt: TGTGCCAGCAGCAGAGGAGACAGCCATGGAAACACCATATATTTT
d_gene: -
abundance: few
j_gene: TRBJ1-3
v_gene: TRBV6-5

CDR3aa: CSAVRERYEQYF
CDR3nt: TGCAGTGCCGTGCGGGAGAGGTACGAGCAGTACTTC
d_gene: TRBD2
abundance: many
j_gene: TRBJ2-7
v_gene: TRBV20-1

CDR3aa: CASSRVGMNTEAFF
CDR3nt: TGTGCCAGCAGCCGCGTAGGGATGAACACTGAAGCTTTCTTT
d_gene: -
abundance: -
j_gene: TRBJ1-1
v_gene: TRBV27

CDR3aa: CASSQEAGYSPLHF
CDR3nt: TGTGCCAGCAGCCAAGAAGCTGGCTATTCACCCCTCCACTTT
d_gene: -
abundance: many
j_gene: TRBJ1-6
v_gene: TRBV4-2

CDR3aa: CASSRGSDRGYEQYF
CDR3nt: TGTGCCAGCAGTAGGGGTTCGGACAGGGGCTACGAGCAGTACTTC
d_gene: TRBD1
abundance: -
j_gene: TRBJ2-7
v_gene: TRBV12-3/TRBV12-4

CDR3aa: CSARDPGQTSGFSYEQYF
CDR3nt: TGCAGTGCTAGAGATCCGGGGCAGACTAGCGGGTTCTCCTACGAGCAGTACTTC
d_gene: TRBD2
abundance: -
j_gene: TRBJ2-7
v_gene: TRBV20-1

CDR3aa: CASSPSSLAGYEQYF
CDR3nt: TGCGCCAGCAGCCCAAGTAGCCTAGCGGGCTACGAGCAGTACTTC
d_gene: TRBD2
abundance: few
j_gene: TRBJ2-7
v_gene: TRBV4-3

CDR3aa: CASSYTGGGYNELFF
CDR3nt: TGTGCCAGCAGTTACACGGGGGGAGGCTACAATGAGCTGTTCTTC
d_gene: TRBD2
abundance: -
j_gene: TRBJ2-1
v_gene: TRBV6-6

CDR3aa: CSARGDRSTDTQYF
CDR3nt: TGCAGTGCTAGAGGGGACAGAAGCACAGATACGCAGTATTTT
d_gene: TRBD1
abundance: many
j_gene: TRBJ2-3
v_gene: TRBV20-1

CDR3aa: CSARATDTEAFF
CDR3nt: TGCAGTGCTAGAGCGACAGACACTGAAGCTTTCTTT
d_gene: -
abundance: -
j_gene: TRBJ1-1
v_gene: TRBV20-1

CDR3aa: CASSLEPRNTEAFF
CDR3nt: TGTGCCAGCAGCTTAGAGCCCAGGAACACTGAAGCTTTCTTT
d_gene: -
abundance: few
j_gene: TRBJ1-1
v_gene: TRBV11-2

CDR3aa: CATSDLDMGHPSVEQFF
CDR3nt: TGTGCCACCAGTGATTTGGATATGGGACACCCGTCGGTTGAGCAGTTCTTC
d_gene: -
abundance: many
j_gene: TRBJ2-1
v_gene: TRBV24-1

CDR3aa: CASSGQVSGTDTQYF
CDR3nt: TGTGCCAGCAGTGGACAGGTTTCGGGCACAGATACGCAGTATTTT
d_gene: TRBD1
abundance: few
j_gene: TRBJ2-3
v_gene: TRBV28

CDR3aa: CASRGGNQPQHF
CDR3nt: TGTGCCAGCAGGGGGGGGAATCAGCCCCAGCATTTT
d_gene: -
abundance: few
j_gene: TRBJ1-5
v_gene: TRBV6-9

CDR3aa: CASSHSRGSSYNEQFF
CDR3nt: TGTGCCAGCAGTCACTCCCGGGGAAGCTCCTACAATGAGCAGTTCTTC
d_gene: -
abundance: -
j_gene: TRBJ2-1
v_gene: TRBV3-1

CDR3aa: CASTRTGAYEQYF
CDR3nt: TGTGCCAGCACCAGGACAGGGGCCTACGAGCAGTACTTC
d_gene: TRBD1
abundance: few
j_gene: TRBJ2-7
v_gene: TRBV12-3/TRBV12-4

CDR3aa: CASSSRVLNEQFF
CDR3nt: TGTGCCAGCAGCTCCCGGGTTTTAAATGAGCAGTTCTTC
d_gene: -
abundance: few
j_gene: TRBJ2-1
v_gene: TRBV21-1

CDR3aa: CASSFSGSNNEQFF
CDR3nt: TGTGCCAGCAGTTTTTCTGGAAGCAACAATGAGCAGTTCTTC
d_gene: -
abundance: few
j_gene: TRBJ2-1
v_gene: TRBV6-2/TRBV6-3

CDR3aa: CASSVGLPNSYEQYF
CDR3nt: TGTGCCAGCAGCGTGGGACTTCCGAACTCCTACGAGCAGTACTTC
d_gene: -
abundance: -
j_gene: TRBJ2-7
v_gene: TRBV9

CDR3aa: CSASGQGGYTGELFF
CDR3nt: TGCAGTGCTTCGGGACAGGGGGGTTACACCGGGGAGCTGTTTTTT
d_gene: TRBD1
abundance: -
j_gene: TRBJ2-2
v_gene: TRBV20-1